Each of the 16 T cell receptor beta chains below was sequenced from the same sample in a study of graft-versus-host responses after intestinal transplantation. The data were produced by immunoSEQ multiplex PCR, yet TCRdb's version contains in-frame clones alone and is incomplete. The sample includes about 93,000 clones, approximately 92% of them seen just once. Antigen specificity for these receptors is unknown. The source was unstimulated CD8+ T cells sorted from spleen or lymph node cells, collected before intestinal transplant. Receptor source: a human donor who received an intestinal transplant.

This rearrangement joins TRBV4-1 to TRBJ2-1; 13 bases align to TRBD2. The CDR3 is 16 residues long. V shed 3 bases, J shed 6 bases, and the junction held 5 bases outside the gene matches. Germline V gives CDR1 MGHRA, CDR2 YSYEKL. In nucleotides, the CDR3 is TGCGCCAGCAGCCACCCCGGGACTAGCGGGATCAATGAGCAGTTCTTC. Its protein is CASSHPGTSGINEQFF.

Only one count was recorded for this clone. The chain joins TRBV28 to TRBJ1-5; weak D call: TRBD1 (5 bases). The CDR3 sequence is 15 residues long. Trimming took off 7 bases at V and 5 bases at J, with 18 bases between the two ends. Germline assignment: CDR1 MDHEN and CDR2 SYDVKM. This chain's CDR3 is CASTHDDSWDQPQHF. The DNA of the CDR3 is TGTGCCAGCACCCACGACGACAGTTGGGATCAGCCCCAGCATTTT.

V usage is TRBV7-2 and J usage is TRBJ2-1; D possibly corresponds to TRBD2 (6 bases). Looked up from germline, CDR1 is SGHTA and CDR2 is FQGNSA. V lost 2 bases and J 0 bases, leaving 8 bases between the germline ends. The CDR3 runs to 15 residues. The CDR3 sequence: CASSLLGGSYNEQFF. The CDR3 DNA follows: TGTGCCAGCAGCTTACTGGGAGGCTCCTACAATGAGCAGTTCTTC.

V usage is TRBV4-1 and J usage is TRBJ2-1; 12 bases map to TRBD1. Germline assignment: CDR1 MGHRA and CDR2 YSYEKL. With V trimmed by 7 bases and J by 7 bases, 11 bases remained unmatched. The CDR3 is 16 amino acids. CDR3 protein: CASTFQGQGAGNEQFF. CDR3 nucleotides: TGCGCCAGCACCTTCCAGGGACAGGGGGCGGGGAATGAGCAGTTCTTC.

The chain recombines TRBV19 with TRBJ2-1; D might be TRBD2 (6 bases). V shed 5 bases and J shed 3 bases, with 14 bases lying between them. Germline lookup yields CDR1 LNHDA and CDR2 SQIVND (reference sequence). The CDR3 loop spans 15 amino acids. The CDR3 DNA reads as TGTGCCAGTAGTGCGGGGCTAGCGATCTACAATGAGCAGTTCTTC. This translates into CASSAGLAIYNEQFF.

The V and J genes are TRBV6-1 and TRBJ2-7; possible D gene TRBD1, 6 bases. Between the trimmed V and J ends, which lost 2 bases and 6 bases, there was a span of 14 bases. Germline CDR1 MNHNS, CDR2 SASEGT. The CDR3 loop spans 14 amino acids. The CDR3 region is CASSERGFVGEQYF. CDR3 in DNA: TGTGCCAGCAGTGAAAGGGGGTTCGTAGGCGAGCAGTACTTC.

The rearrangement uses TRBV19 and TRBJ1-1; 10 bases are a match to TRBD1. The V segment lost 9 bases and the J segment 0 bases; nucleotides outside the gene matches: 13. CDR1 and CDR2 from the germline V gene are LNHDA and SQIVND (reference sequence). CDR3 length: 17 amino acids. CDR3 DNA sequence: TGTGCCAGCCGAAACCTCGGGACAGGGGCCGTGAACACTGAAGCTTTCTTT. It is translated as CASRNLGTGAVNTEAFF.

The chain combines TRBV5-1 with TRBJ2-5, with 8 bases fitting TRBD2. V lost 4 bases and J lost 2; bases outside the gene matches: 7. This CDR3 contains 15 residues. The V gene's germline CDR1 is SGHRS and CDR2 YFSETQ. CDR3 residues: CASSPGGVRQETQYF. CDR3 sequence (DNA): TGCGCCAGCAGCCCCGGGGGGGTGCGGCAAGAGACCCAGTACTTC.

This clone was counted a few times. This chain connects TRBV19 to TRBJ1-1; 7 positions agree with TRBD1. The ends lost 5 bases at V and 1 base at J; junction bases unmatched: 1. The germline CDR1 and CDR2 sequences are LNHDA and SQIVND (reference sequence). The CDR3 covers 13 residues. The CDR3 sequence: CASSSGGNTEAFF. CDR3 bases: TGTGCCAGTAGTTCAGGGGGGAACACTGAAGCTTTCTTT.

This sequence joins TRBV9 and TRBJ1-2; TRBD1 agrees at 9 bases. CDR3 size: 16 residues. The ends lost 2 bases at V and 2 bases at J; junction bases unmatched: 7. Germline V CDR1 and CDR2: SGDLS, YYNGEE. The CDR3: CASSVSPDRGNYGYTF. The CDR3 DNA is TGTGCCAGCAGCGTTAGCCCGGACAGGGGCAACTATGGCTACACCTTC.

The chain joins TRBV29-1 to TRBJ2-3, with D tentatively TRBD1 (6 bases). Germline V CDR1 and CDR2: SQVTM, ANQGSEA. The CDR3 has 13 residues. Trimming pared 4 bases from V and 6 bases from J, leaving 14 bases between. The CDR3 protein is CSVAVQGSDTQYF. The CDR3 DNA sequence: TGCAGCGTTGCTGTACAGGGTTCCGATACGCAGTATTTT.

V usage is TRBV10-3 and J usage is TRBJ2-5; 7 positions agree with TRBD1. The CDR3 contains 14 residues. The ends lost 3 bases at V and 4 bases at J; junction bases unmatched: 5. The germline V gene has CDR1 ENHRY and CDR2 SYGVKD. The CDR3 region is CAISDGQASETQYF. Here the CDR3 DNA reads TGTGCCATCAGTGACGGACAGGCCTCAGAGACCCAGTACTTC.

V and J are TRBV4-3 and TRBJ1-2, with a weak D call TRBD1 (6 bases). This CDR3 contains 14 residues. The germline V gene has CDR1 LGHNA and CDR2 YSLEER. The V end lost 3 bases, the J end lost 8 bases, and 16 bases lay between the germline ends. Here the CDR3 DNA reads TGCGCCAGCAGCCATACCCGGACAGCGTCCGGCTACACCTTC. Protein: CASSHTRTASGYTF.

The genes are TRBV2 and TRBJ2-6; D is ambiguous. The CDR3 sequence is 15 residues long. Germline-derived CDR1 and CDR2 are SNHLY and FYNNEI. Trimming stripped 8 bases from V and 0 bases from J, with 11 bases between. CDR3 amino acids: CASARIISGANVLTF. For the CDR3, the DNA is TGTGCCAGCGCCAGAATCATCTCTGGGGCCAACGTCCTGACTTTC.

Here the CDR3 DNA reads TGTGCCAGCAGCAACAGAGGACAAGCCATAAAACTGTTTTTT. Translated, it gives CASSNRGQAIKLFF. V and J are TRBV13 and TRBJ1-4, with D perhaps TRBD1 (5 bases). V was trimmed by 5 bases and J by 10 bases, leaving 17 bases between them. This CDR3 region has 14 residues. Germline V gene lookup returns CDR1 PRHDT and CDR2 FYEKMQ (reference sequence).

The CDR3: CAWDRLANYGYTF. The CDR3 DNA reads as TGTGCCTGGGACAGATTGGCTAACTATGGCTACACCTTC. The rearrangement joins TRBV30 to TRBJ1-2; tentative D call: TRBD1 (5 bases). The CDR3 covers 13 residues. Germline V gene sequence: CDR1 GTSNPN, CDR2 SVGIG (reference sequence). V was clipped by 5 bases and J by 0 bases, with 10 bases between them.